The 14 T cell receptor beta chains below all came from one sample that was sequenced in a study of regulatory T cells in long-lasting Graves disease. Time point described: newly diagnosed GD, antithyroid drugs for less than 3 months. PBMC RNA was the source of the TCR library. For TCR beta, libraries came from iRepertoire HTBI primers and Arm-PCR of CDR3 regions. TCRdb fed the multiplex PCR reads into MiXCR, producing one record per CDR3 protein. Of approximately 350,000 distinct CDR3 sequences listed, about 11% are singletons. The same data also went into a second study, on T cells in Graves' hyperthyroidism and ophthalmopathy.

The input for sequencing was peripheral blood mononuclear cells (PBMCs), taken at new diagnosis, from a patient treated with antithyroid drugs. The receptor set was obtained from a woman aged 18-30 years with Graves disease.

The sample holds many counts of this clonotype. This chain joins TRBV18 and TRBJ2-5; tentatively, D is TRBD1 (6 bases). Germline CDR1 and CDR2: KGHSH and LQKENI. Trimming cost V 2 bases and J 2 bases, with 6 bases left between them. The CDR3 is 13 residues long. DNA for the CDR3: TGTGCCAGCTCACCAGGACAGCAAGAGACCCAGTACTTC. Translation: CASSPGQQETQYF.

Many counts were recorded for this clonotype. The rearrangement joins TRBV12-3 or TRBV12-4 to TRBJ2-5; D not resolved. V was clipped by 1 base and J by 2 bases, with 5 bases between them. The CDR3 has 13 residues. CDR3 sequence reads: CASSLGRQETQYF. In DNA, the CDR3 is TGTGCCAGCAGTTTAGGAAGGCAAGAGACCCAGTACTTC.

This clonotype was seen repeatedly, ten times or more. The V gene is TRBV12-3 or TRBV12-4, the J gene TRBJ1-3; unclear D gene. Trimming took 3 bases from V and 0 from J, leaving 9 bases between them. CDR3 length: 15 residues. The CDR3 bases are TGTGCCAGCAGTTTTTGGCAGAGCTCTGGAAACACCATATATTTT. Its translation is CASSFWQSSGNTIYF.

The chain has TRBV7-9 and TRBJ2-1; D might be TRBD1 or TRBD2, each matching 5 bases. The CDR3 is made up of 15 amino acids. Germline CDR1 reads SEHNR; CDR2 reads FQNEAQ (reference sequence). Trimming left V 9 bases short and J 0 bases short, with 15 bases between. The CDR3: CASVWGSRSYNEQFF. The CDR3 nucleotides are TGTGCCAGTGTATGGGGGTCGCGCTCCTACAATGAGCAGTTCTTC.

Details on this clonotype: One base away lies a much larger clone, so this may be a sequencing read error. The CDR3 carries no conserved terminal phenylalanine or tryptophan, so it likely arises from a read error. The chain is built from TRBV20-1 and TRBJ2-3; 7 nucleotides agree with TRBD2. The length of the CDR3 is 14 residues. The V segment lost 6 bases and the J segment 2 bases; nucleotides outside the gene matches: 8. Germline V CDR1 and CDR2: DFQATT, SNEGSKA (reference sequence). The CDR3 sequence: CSANLRGVTDTQYL. The CDR3 DNA is TGCAGTGCCAACCTCCGGGGGGTCACAGATACGCAGTATCTT.

There are many counts of this clonotype. The CDR3 sequence is CSAGSGGYQETQYF. The CDR3 nucleotides are TGCAGCGCGGGGAGCGGGGGGTACCAAGAGACCCAGTACTTC. V usage is TRBV20-1 and J usage is TRBJ2-5, with TRBD2 matching 9 bases. The CDR3 totals 14 residues. Germline-derived CDR1 and CDR2 are DFQATT and SNEGSKA (reference sequence).

This clonotype showed up many times. J is TRBJ1-1 and V is TRBV6-1; D is unresolved. CDR3 length equals 15 residues. V shed 6 bases and J shed 1 base, with 15 bases lying between them. The germline V gene encodes CDR1 MNHNS and CDR2 SASEGT. Written as DNA, the CDR3 is TGTGCCAGCAGCCTGGACGGACTCACGAACACTGAAGCTTTCTTT. Translating gives CASSLDGLTNTEAFF.

There are a few counts of this clonotype. The J gene is TRBJ1-1, the V gene TRBV10-3; D uncertain. The CDR3 runs to 14 residues. Germline lookup yields CDR1 ENHRY and CDR2 SYGVKD. The V gene lost 0 bases and the J gene lost 3 bases, with 8 bases spanning the gap. In DNA, the CDR3 is TGTGCCATCAGTGAGTCTTTTCAGGACACTGAAGCTTTCTTT. Residues: CAISESFQDTEAFF.

This chain uses TRBV19 with TRBJ1-1; the D gene is possibly TRBD1 (6 bases). The V gene lost 5 bases and the J gene lost 11 bases, with 21 bases spanning the gap. CDR1 LNHDA and CDR2 SQIVND come from the germline V gene (reference sequence). The CDR3 extends over 14 amino acids. The CDR3 region is CASSQTGSSGGAFF. In DNA, the CDR3 is TGTGCCAGTAGTCAAACCGGTTCCTCGGGGGGCGCTTTCTTT.

This clonotype occurred a few times. The chain links TRBV12-5 to TRBJ1-1; 8 bases match TRBD1. V was pared by 5 bases and J by 12 bases, with 11 bases of the junction left unmatched. The CDR3 spans 13 residues. Germline V gene lookup returns CDR1 LGHNT and CDR2 FRNRAP. CDR3 sequence (DNA): TGTGCTAGTGGTCCGGAATCGGGACAGGCATCTTTCTTT. This sequence encodes CASGPESGQASFF.

This clonotype appeared many times. This chain joins TRBV5-1 and TRBJ2-3, with 13 bases aligning to TRBD2. J gave up 6 bases and V 2 bases, and 6 bases lay outside the gene matches. This CDR3 comprises 16 residues. Germline V gene sequence: CDR1 SGHRS, CDR2 YFSETQ. The CDR3, as DNA: TGCGCCAGCAGCTTCACTAGCGGGGGGGACGAGGATACGCAGTATTTT. It is translated as CASSFTSGGDEDTQYF.

Many counts were recorded for this clonotype. The rearrangement uses TRBV7-9 and TRBJ2-5; TRBD1 is a possible D gene (5 bases). The germline V gene encodes CDR1 SEHNR and CDR2 FQNEAQ (reference sequence). This CDR3 has 16 residues. Trimming removed 0 bases at V and 9 bases at J, with 20 bases between. The CDR3 sequence: CASSLAVTAYLPAQYF. The CDR3 nucleotides read TGTGCCAGCAGCTTAGCGGTGACAGCGTATTTGCCGGCCCAGTACTTC.

This clonotype was detected many times. The gene calls are TRBV3-1 and TRBJ2-3, with D uncertain. The V and J ends lost 0 bases and 0 bases respectively, with 10 bases between them. This CDR3 region has 16 residues. Per germline, CDR1 LGHDT and CDR2 YNNKEL (reference sequence). The CDR3 loop reads CASSQDEPSSTDTQYF. The CDR3 DNA sequence: TGTGCCAGCAGCCAAGACGAACCCTCTAGCACAGATACGCAGTATTTT.

This clonotype came up many times. This chain links TRBV6-2 or TRBV6-3 with TRBJ2-1, with TRBD1 matching 7 bases. The CDR3 sequence is 14 residues long. The germline CDR1 and CDR2 sequences are MNHEY and SVGEGT. V lost 2 bases, J lost 7 bases, and 5 bases stayed unmatched. DNA of the CDR3: TGTGCCAGCAGTTACGGGGACAGCGCTAATGAGCAGTTCTTC. Protein: CASSYGDSANEQFF.